Below, 9 T cell receptor beta chains from the same sample are listed, as sequenced in a study of cytomegalovirus exposure and HLA in healthy donors. In the PCR, 60 Vbeta and 13 Jbeta primers were used. Clones were sequenced by immunoSEQ multiplex PCR, and TCRdb holds only the in-frame ones, with some missing. The table lists just under 95,000 clones, 80% to 90% of them singletons, with 5.6% in the top ten. Sequenced material: PBMCs. The source of these receptors is a woman between 18 and 29 years old in good health and CMV-seropositive.

This chain joins TRBV7-2 and TRBJ2-1; 8 bases map to TRBD2. The V segment lost 6 bases and the J segment 8 bases; nucleotides outside the gene matches: 9. The CDR3 loop spans 14 amino acids. Germline CDR1 SGHTA, CDR2 FQGNSA. The chain's CDR3 is CASSPSGGLDEQFF. The CDR3 DNA follows: TGTGCCAGCAGTCCCAGCGGGGGTCTCGATGAGCAGTTCTTC.

To note about this clone: An end of the junction does not agree with germline; a read error may underlie this. V usage is TRBV7-7 and J usage is TRBJ1-1; 8 bases match TRBD1. This CDR3 has 18 amino acids. In germline, CDR1 is SSHAT, CDR2 FNYEAQ (reference sequence). CDR3: CASSLVLRHRGTGTEAFF. Here the CDR3 DNA reads TGTGCTAGCAGCTTAGTGCTGCGACACAGGGGGACAGGAACTGAAGCTTTCTTT.

The V and J genes are TRBV27 and TRBJ2-5; TRBD2 matches at 9 bases. Germline assignment: CDR1 MNHEY and CDR2 SMNVEV (reference sequence). The CDR3 has 14 residues. The ends lost 1 base at V and 3 bases at J; junction bases unmatched: 0. Written as DNA, the CDR3 is TGTGCCAGCAGTTTATTAGCGGGAGAAGAGACCCAGTACTTC. It codes for CASSLLAGEETQYF.

The chain carries TRBV11-1 and TRBJ2-3; 7 nucleotides align to TRBD2. V gave up 1 base and J gave up 0 bases; unmatched junction bases: 4. The germline CDR1 and CDR2 sequences are SGHAT and FQDESV (reference sequence). The CDR3 is 16 residues long. CDR3 sequence: CASSLGWRGSTDTQYF. The CDR3 coding sequence is TGTGCCAGCAGCTTAGGGTGGCGGGGGAGCACAGATACGCAGTATTTT. Combining the CDR3 with reference TRBV11-1 and TRBJ2-3 gives the whole variable domain EAEVAQSPRYKITEKSQAVAFWCDPISGHATLYWYRQILGQGPELLVQFQDESVVDDSQLPKDRFSAERLKGVDSTLKIQPAELGDSAMYLCASSLGWRGSTDTQYFGPGTRLTVL.

The chain couples TRBV29-1 to TRBJ2-5, with 8 bases matching TRBD2. Per germline, CDR1 SQVTM and CDR2 ANQGSEA. This CDR3 spans 16 amino acids. J gave up 3 bases and V 3 bases, and 12 bases lay outside the gene matches. Written as DNA, the CDR3 is TGCAGCGTTGAGCGGCGGAGCGGGAGTGCAGAAGAGACCCAGTACTTC. Translated: CSVERRSGSAEETQYF.

In its sample, this clone was seen once. The chain has TRBV7-9 and TRBJ1-1; 9 bases line up with TRBD1. Germline-derived CDR1 and CDR2 are SEHNR and FQNEAQ (reference sequence). The CDR3 is 15 amino acids. Germline trimming cut 5 bases from V and 6 bases from J; bases unmatched to any gene: 10. CDR3 coding DNA: TGTGCCAGCAGCACGCCGGGACAGGGCGTCCCTGAAGCTTTCTTT. It translates to CASSTPGQGVPEAFF.

This clone showed up just once. The chain is built from TRBV5-1 and TRBJ2-5; no definite D call. V lost 1 base, J lost 5 bases, and 12 bases lay in between. The germline V gene has CDR1 SGHRS and CDR2 YFSETQ. The CDR3 length is 14 residues. This CDR3 reads CASSLPPGGETQYF. The CDR3 DNA follows: TGCGCCAGCAGCTTGCCACCGGGTGGGGAGACCCAGTACTTC. The whole variable domain, remainder taken from reference TRBV5-1 and TRBJ2-5, is KAGVTQTPRYLIKTRGQQVTLSCSPISGHRSVSWYQQTPGQGLQFLFEYFSETQRNKGNFPGRFSGRQFSNSRSEMNVSTLELGDSALYLCASSLPPGGETQYFGPGTRLLVL.

The table lists this clone with a few counts. V gene TRBV5-5 combines with J gene TRBJ2-7; possibly TRBD1 for D (6 bases). V was trimmed by 4 bases and J by 6 bases, leaving 14 bases between them. Germline loops: CDR1 SGHKS, CDR2 YYEKEE (reference sequence). There are 13 residues in the CDR3. The CDR3 sequence is CASSPWTASEQYF. The DNA of the CDR3 is TGTGCCAGCAGCCCCTGGACAGCTTCCGAGCAGTACTTC. Full variable domain (outside the CDR3, taken from reference TRBV5-5 and TRBJ2-7): DAGVTQSPTHLIKTRGQQVTLRCSPISGHKSVSWYQQVLGQGPQFIFQYYEKEERGRGNFPDRFSARQFPNYSSELNVNALLLGDSALYLCASSPWTASEQYFGPGTRLTVT.

This chain connects TRBV27 to TRBJ1-5; TRBD1 matches at 7 bases. With 0 bases clipped from V and 6 bases from J, the junction kept 2 bases outside the gene matches. Germline CDR1 is MNHEY and CDR2 is SMNVEV (reference sequence). The CDR3 covers 14 residues. DNA of the CDR3: TGTGCCAGCAGTTTATCGACAGGGAGTCAGCCCCAGCATTTT. This encodes CASSLSTGSQPQHF.